This T cell receptor beta chain was recorded in a study of blood T cell repertoires in COVID-19. At the level of the study: PBMCs, B-cell-depleted T cells, or T cells provided the cDNA or gDNA that made up the material.

The V segment lost 2 bases and the J segment 5 bases; nucleotides outside the gene matches: 14. CDR3 size: 18 residues. Germline CDR1 MNHNS, CDR2 SASEGT. Authors' data handling: Amplification of reference gene primers provided the estimated nucleated cell counts. The assay was immunoSEQ multiplex PCR, and TCRdb's table has in-frame clones only and misses some. That table gives V, J and clone size, and the DNA gave D and trimming. Here the sample spans around 250,000 clones, under 90% being singletons. Each participant's cohort was designated according to participant-reported clinical history. Two negative PCRs, clearance, or symptom resolution characterized the recovered Cohort 3 donors.

This sequence originates from a man aged 18-30 years who had recovered from COVID-19. The chain has TRBV6-1 and TRBJ2-5; TRBD2 matches 10 bases. Sample: PBMCs or T cells enriched from blood (not recorded which). The CDR3 spells CASSEMASGGPSTETQYF. In nucleotides, the CDR3 is TGTGCCAGCAGTGAAATGGCTAGCGGGGGCCCGAGCACGGAGACCCAGTACTTC.